Listed here are 2 T cell receptor beta chains from one sample, sequenced in a study of T cells in Graves' hyperthyroidism and ophthalmopathy. TCR beta CDR3 sequences were amplified from RNA transcripts. The TCR CDR3 first-round RT-PCR relied on the HTBI primer set. TCRdb independently ran MiXCR on the multiplex PCR reads; one entry per CDR3 protein. The table records hundreds of thousands of distinct CDR3 sequences, about 12% of them present only once. Input material: blood. These receptors all stem from a woman aged 18 to 35 with Graves' hyperthyroidism.

The chain carries TRBV4-2 and TRBJ1-5; D remains ambiguous. The V gene's germline CDR1 is LGHNA and CDR2 YNFKEQ. The germline V and J ends were trimmed by 0 bases and 5 bases, with 5 bases remaining between them. CDR3 size: 13 residues. CDR3 loop: CASSQDIDQPQHF. The CDR3, as DNA: TGTGCCAGCAGCCAAGACATCGATCAGCCCCAGCATTTT.

This clonotype was seen repeatedly, ten times or more. The rearrangement uses TRBV28 and TRBJ1-4; no clear D gene. The V end was cut by 6 bases, the J end by 4 bases, with 18 bases between. In germline, CDR1 is MDHEN, CDR2 SYDVKM. This CDR3 has 16 residues. CDR3 protein: CASSLQGSSDNEKLFF. CDR3 coding DNA: TGTGCCAGCAGCCTACAAGGGTCGTCGGATAATGAAAAACTGTTTTTT. Using reference TRBV28 and TRBJ1-4 for the parts outside the CDR3, the full variable domain is DVKVTQSSRYLVKRTGEKVFLECVQDMDHENMFWYRQDPGLGLRLIYFSYDVKMKEKGDIPEGYSVSREKKERFSLILESASTNQTSMYLCASSLQGSSDNEKLFFGSGTQLSVL.